This T cell receptor beta chain was identified in a study of cytomegalovirus exposure and HLA in healthy donors (dated 2017 in TCRdb). General notes on the study: In an earlier analysis of some 610 of the donors, 276 Gb of sequence data and 90 million to 120 million unique TCR beta sequences from 180 million or so T cells were reported. A few DR-DQ haplotypes were treated as single units for association and clustering because of strong linkage in the cohort. Class I and class II HLA loci were covered by the typing at four-digit resolution. A later analysis re-examined previously published TCR beta repertoires from more than 600 donors and added high-resolution HLA genotyping to investigate patterns of TCR occurrence. The number of typed donors differed by locus: about 629-630 for A, B, C, DRB1 and DQB1; roughly 510 for DQA1; 606 for DPA1; and 450 to 480 for DPB1. To predict cytomegalovirus infection status, the study combined high-throughput TCR immunosequencing, statistical association of individual TCRs with disease status, and machine learning. The later analysis used no new phenotypic data to find candidate immune exposures, relying instead on TCR beta sequences and their occurrence across donors. On average, roughly 240,000 unique TCR beta nucleotide sequences were sequenced per donor among a few hundred genotyped donors of the cohort, with 15% to 20% of those sequences being non-productive. In addition to the first cohort of 650 to 800 subjects, a separate validation cohort of approximately 130 different subjects was used. All discovery cohort repertoires had been generated using a single sequencing platform. Genome-wide SNP genotypes for about 65% of the roughly 670 donors were used in a later genetic analysis, which treated that subset as a discovery cohort. Donor age, sex, ethnicity and CMV serostatus were collected together with the repertoire data. To decide whether each TCR beta V gene segment behaved as functional or pseudogenic, an earlier analysis of approximately 620 of the donors relied on high-throughput TCR beta sequencing. The study used immunosequencing to profile the T cell repertoires of 666 subjects and linked those repertoires to cytomegalovirus serostatus. The study aimed to test whether cataloging public T cell receptors could reveal signatures of past pathogen exposure. Around 330 gigabases of sequencing data and 70 million to 100 million unique TCR sequences made up an early release that covered some 640 HLA-typed donors. Of the 300 to 500 genotyped donors, less than 85% were placed in the genetic ancestry cluster associated with self-reported Caucasian donors.

Library preparation was by the immunoSEQ multiplex PCR assay. For the multiplex PCR, a mixture combining 60 forward primers for TCR Vbeta segments and 13 reverse primers for TCR Jbeta segments was used. Amplification of the CDR3 region of rearranged TCR beta genes was performed with a multiplex PCR assay on genomic DNA. The Illumina HiSeq System was used to sequence the amplified TCR beta libraries as 87-base-pair reads. The paper's processing steps were these. Across the 600 to 700 repertoires, a later analysis counted approximately 83 million unique TCR beta chains, roughly 11 million of which were shared by at least two donors. A nearest-neighbor algorithm error-corrected the raw reads and collapsed the reads into unique sequences, merging closely related sequences to remove PCR and sequencing errors. Alignment of CDR3 sequences to IMGT reference sequences was used to assign V, D and J gene segments. For a sequence to be retained, a match of at least six nucleotides to both a V gene segment and a J gene segment was required. Rearrangements were classified as productive when the CDR3 lacked stop codons and remained in frame with V and J, and all other rearrangements were classified as non-productive. Following IMGT convention, CDR3 was defined as the stretch from the second conserved V-encoded cysteine up to the conserved J-encoded phenylalanine. The earlier analysis of more than 450 of the donors excluded sequences that lacked an unambiguous match to a single V gene segment. In an earlier analysis of about 590 of the donors, a V segment was called functional when productive rearrangements were above 56.7%, and segregating when the standard deviation between donors exceeded 5%. To diagnose cytomegalovirus status from the catalog of TCR beta chain sequences, a statistical classification framework was built. In a later analysis, TCR nucleotide sequences were compared against IMGT/GENE-DB human TR gene sequences so that V and J genes could be assigned. In a later analysis, CDR3 sequences and most-parsimonious VDJ recombination scenarios were assigned using the TCRdist pipeline. A later analysis defined each TCR beta chain by its CDR3 amino acid sequence plus V-gene family, and excluded reads lacking a unique V-gene family. To address suspected cross-contamination and a sequencing artifact, a later analysis removed some 620 highly shared, low-generation-probability nucleotide sequences. A later analysis calculated a clonal expansion index for each public chain from normalized within-repertoire ranks of inferred template counts. In a later analysis, generation probabilities were computed with a VDJ recombination model fitted to out-of-frame rearrangements, and the resulting probabilities were checked against IGoR. In a later analysis, hypergeometric tests were used to score TCR-TCR, TCR-HLA and TCR-CMV co-occurrence, with a repertoire-size bias correction applied to TCR pairs. In a later analysis, false discovery rates were estimated by permuting HLA or CMV assignments 20 times. In a later analysis, co-occurring TCRs were grouped using DBSCAN, with TCRdist sequence similarity added in when clustering inside HLA-allele-positive subsets. For co-occurrence clustering, repertoires with fewer than 30,000 or more than 120,000 public chains were excluded, along with four to six repertoires with anomalous nucleotide sharing. The source is immuneACCESS, and TCRdb retained only in-frame sequences with V and J called. Part of the clones is not carried over; for the studies checked, unresolved V genes explain less than half of this, and the remainder is unexplained. V and J calls and clone size follow that table, whereas D and trimming were derived from the DNA. This sample comprises approximately 150,000 clones, 65% to 80% of them detected only once. The ten largest make up about 13% of the sample.

As concerns this clone: Its antigen is not yet known. Per-nucleotide qualities are absent, and no much larger clonotype sits a single base away.

In total, over 600 healthy bone marrow donors made up the cohort. At the time of sampling, all cohort members were nominally healthy, though unrecorded immune exposures were likely present. The donor was CMV seropositive and was included in the group of 250 to 300 seropositive cohort members. A peripheral blood sample was collected from each donor, and TCR beta sequencing was performed on peripheral blood mononuclear cells. The Qiagen DNeasy Blood Extraction Kit was used to extract genomic DNA from the blood cell samples. What the research found in general, with its limitations: A later analysis found that HLA-associated TCR beta chains were more clonally expanded and had lower generation probabilities than equally common non-associated chains. An earlier analysis of some 590 of the donors showed that most TCR beta V segments appeared in productive rearrangements either about 90% or about 30% of the time, which broadly matched IMGT annotations. The study gave a list of about 150 TCR beta chains associated with cytomegalovirus. Sequencing depth was assumed to be roughly uniform across donors in the presence/absence analyses, though that assumption may not hold. A group of highly shared sequence variants was considered likely to be a technical artifact of the sequencing pipeline. At a false discovery rate of 0.05, a later analysis linked around 17,000 TCR beta sequences to specific HLA alleles. A later analysis reported that several top co-occurrence clusters appeared linked to parvovirus B19, influenza, CMV and Epstein-Barr virus. Because counts were too low, approximately 18 rarely observed V segments, including chromosome 9 orphons, were excluded from the earlier analysis of some 590 of the donors. CMV serostatus was the only immune exposure information available for the cohort. A further reported finding was that TCR beta sequences accurately predicted the HLA-A and HLA-B alleles for most subjects in the first cohort. It was suggested by the authors that the approach could potentially be generalized to other disease states and immunological phenotypes. An association between a missense DCLRE1C variant and V-gene and J-gene trimming of TCR beta chains was found in a later genetic analysis and replicated in an independent cohort. The cohort was sequenced for TCR beta chains only, and without alpha or paired-chain data the features that could be detected were limited. According to a later genetic analysis, donors in an Asian-associated ancestry cluster had fewer N-insertions in productive TCRs than the approximately 630-donor mean. A few of the identified cytomegalovirus-associated TCR beta chains were confirmed in vitro to be specific for cytomegalovirus antigens. A later analysis found that most CMV-associated TCR beta chains appeared HLA-restricted, with HLA associations seemingly driven largely by CMV exposure. According to a later analysis, TCR association rates differed among HLA loci, with DRB1 alleles showing the most associated TCRs and HLA-C alleles showing the fewest. Because HLA typing was unavailable for some donors at each locus, only the typed subset was used in association tests. Most TCR sequences were seen in very few donors, while some public TCRs were found in many individuals. In both the original and validation cohorts, the classifier was reported to diagnose cytomegalovirus status with high specificity and sensitivity. Linkage disequilibrium might explain the correlated functional status among segregating V segments, but an unknown experimental factor could not be ruled out. Assigning TCR associations to individual alleles was difficult when HLA alleles, especially DR and DQ, strongly co-occurred.

The sequencing sample was made of PBMCs. The receptor was isolated from a middle-aged man in good health and CMV-seropositive.

Here is the DNA: TGTGCCAGCAACCACCTGAGGGCGGGAGAACGCGAGCAGTTCTTC. The encoded protein is CASNHLRAGEREQFF. The chain is assembled from TRBV5-4 and TRBJ2-1, with TRBD2 identical over 7 junction bases. From its cysteine to its phenylalanine, the CDR3 spans 15 amino acids. The DNA shown is the 45-base CDR3, in frame from base 1. V is cut back by 6 bases and J by 10 bases, with 16 bases in the junction unmatched. Based on the germline V gene (reference sequence), the CDR1 and CDR2 sequences are SGHNT and YYREEE.